This TCR beta chain came from a study of T cell changes during pregnancy in multiple sclerosis. Sequencing used immunoSEQ multiplex PCR; TCRdb keeps in-frame clones, though not all of them. Among 90,000 to 130,000 clones listed, around 90% were seen once. The source of this sequence is a female donor with multiple sclerosis, enrolled in a pregnancy study. This material consisted of peripheral blood, taken in the third trimester of pregnancy.

Written as DNA, the CDR3 is TGTGCCAGCAGTTTACTAGCGGGAGACAATGAGCAGTTCTTC. Residues: CASSLLAGDNEQFF. The rearrangement uses TRBV28 and TRBJ2-1; 10 nucleotides match TRBD2. Germline V gene lookup returns CDR1 MDHEN and CDR2 SYDVKM. The CDR3 sequence is 14 residues long. The junction had 0 bases not matched to a gene; V was cut back by 2 bases and J by 5 bases.